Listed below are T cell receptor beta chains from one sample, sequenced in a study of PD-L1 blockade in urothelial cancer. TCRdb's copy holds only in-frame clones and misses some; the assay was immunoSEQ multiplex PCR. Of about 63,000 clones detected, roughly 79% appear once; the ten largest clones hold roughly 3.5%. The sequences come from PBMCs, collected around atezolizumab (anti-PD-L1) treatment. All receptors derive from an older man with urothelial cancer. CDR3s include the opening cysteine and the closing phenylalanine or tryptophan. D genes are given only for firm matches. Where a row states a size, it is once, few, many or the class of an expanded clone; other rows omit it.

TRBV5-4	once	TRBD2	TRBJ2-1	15	TGTGCCAGCAGCCTCGGGACTAGCGGGAGTAATGAGCAGTTCTTC	CASSLGTSGSNEQFF
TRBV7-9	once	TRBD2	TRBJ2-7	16	TGTGCCAGCAGCTTATGGGGGGGTTCGAAGGGCTACGAGCAGTACTTC	CASSLWGGSKGYEQYF
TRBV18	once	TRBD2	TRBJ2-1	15	TGTGCCAGCTCACCACCGGCTAGCGGTCACAATGAGCAGTTCTTC	CASSPPASGHNEQFF
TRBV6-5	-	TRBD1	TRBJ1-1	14	TGTGCCAGCAGTCCCCAGGGGGGACACACTGAAGCTTTCTTT	CASSPQGGHTEAFF
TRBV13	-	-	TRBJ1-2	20	TGTGCCAGCAGCTTAGGCCCCTACCAGGGTTCGCAGGGATTAAACTATGGCTACACCTTC	CASSLGPYQGSQGLNYGYTF
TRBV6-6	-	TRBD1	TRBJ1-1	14	TGTGCCAGCAGTTACGACAGGGACAACACTGAAGCTTTCTTT	CASSYDRDNTEAFF
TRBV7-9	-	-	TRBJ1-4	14	TGTGCCAGCAGCCCACAGGGTCGTGATGAAAAACTGTTTTTT	CASSPQGRDEKLFF
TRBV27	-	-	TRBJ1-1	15	TGTGCCAGCCAAAAGATGTCGGGAGGAGGCACTGAAGCTTTCTTT	CASQKMSGGGTEAFF
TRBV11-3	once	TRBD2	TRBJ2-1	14	TGTGCCAGCAGCCCAGCGGGGTCCTACAATGAGCAGTTCTTC	CASSPAGSYNEQFF
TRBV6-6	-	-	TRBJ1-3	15	TGTGCCAGCAGTTACGGACTCACCTCTGGAAACACCATATATTTT	CASSYGLTSGNTIYF
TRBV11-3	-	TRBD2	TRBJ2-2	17	TGTGCCAGCAGCTATGGACTAGCGGGAGGGAACACCGGGGAGCTGTTTTTT	CASSYGLAGGNTGELFF
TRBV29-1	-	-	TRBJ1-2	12	TGCAGCGTTGAACCCAGGGCCTATGGCTACACCTTC	CSVEPRAYGYTF
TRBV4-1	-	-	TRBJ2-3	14	TGCGCCAGCAGCCAAGACAGGGTAACAGATACGCAGTATTTT	CASSQDRVTDTQYF
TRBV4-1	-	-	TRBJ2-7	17	TGCGCCAGCAGCCAAGATGATAGGCAGGGTATGACCTACGAGCAGTACTTC	CASSQDDRQGMTYEQYF
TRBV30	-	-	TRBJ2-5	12	TGTGCCTGGAAGGGGCCCGGAGAGACCCAGTACTTC	CAWKGPGETQYF
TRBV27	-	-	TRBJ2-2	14	TGTGCCAGCAAGTCACAGCCTAACACCGGGGAGCTGTTTTTT	CASKSQPNTGELFF
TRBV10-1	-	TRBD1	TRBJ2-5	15	TGCGCCAGCAGCGGACAGGTCACTCACGGGGAGACCCAGTACTTC	CASSGQVTHGETQYF
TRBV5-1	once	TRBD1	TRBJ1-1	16	TGCGCCAGCAGCTGGGGGGACAGGGGGCGTTTAACTGAAGCTTTCTTT	CASSWGDRGRLTEAFF
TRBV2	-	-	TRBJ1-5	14	TGTGCCAGCAGTGAAGCAGACTATAATCAGCCCCAGCATTTT	CASSEADYNQPQHF
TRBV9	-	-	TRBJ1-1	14	TGTGCCAGCAGCGTTGGAGCGGGGAACACTGAAGCTTTCTTT	CASSVGAGNTEAFF
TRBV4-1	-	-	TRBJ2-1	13	TGCGCCAGCACCCCAACAACGTACAATGAGCAGTTCTTC	CASTPTTYNEQFF
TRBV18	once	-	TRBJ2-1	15	TGTGCCAGCTCACCTTACGGGGGAGAAATAAATGAGCAGTTCTTC	CASSPYGGEINEQFF